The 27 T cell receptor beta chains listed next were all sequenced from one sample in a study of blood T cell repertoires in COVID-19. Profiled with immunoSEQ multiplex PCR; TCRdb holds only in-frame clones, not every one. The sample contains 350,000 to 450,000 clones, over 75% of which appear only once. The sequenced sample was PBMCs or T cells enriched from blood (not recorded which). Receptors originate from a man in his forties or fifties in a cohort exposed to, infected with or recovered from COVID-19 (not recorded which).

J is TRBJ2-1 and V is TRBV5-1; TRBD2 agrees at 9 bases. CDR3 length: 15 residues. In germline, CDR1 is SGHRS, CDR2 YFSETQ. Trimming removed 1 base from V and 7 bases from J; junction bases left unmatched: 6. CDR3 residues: CASSLPSGNKNEQFF. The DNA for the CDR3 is TGCGCCAGCAGCTTGCCTAGCGGGAATAAAAATGAGCAGTTCTTC.

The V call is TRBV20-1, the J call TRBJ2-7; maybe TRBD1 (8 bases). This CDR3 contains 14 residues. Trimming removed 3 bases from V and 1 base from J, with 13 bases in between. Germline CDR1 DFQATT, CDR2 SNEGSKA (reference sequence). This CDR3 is CSASLQGGSYEQYF. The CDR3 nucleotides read TGCAGTGCTAGTTTACAGGGGGGGTCCTACGAGCAGTACTTC.

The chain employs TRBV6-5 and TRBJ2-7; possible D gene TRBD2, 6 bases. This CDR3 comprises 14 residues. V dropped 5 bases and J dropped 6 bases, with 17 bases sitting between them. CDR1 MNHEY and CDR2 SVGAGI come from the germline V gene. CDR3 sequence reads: CASSPTRDSAEQYF. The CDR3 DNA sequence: TGTGCCAGCAGTCCAACCCGGGACTCGGCCGAGCAGTACTTC.

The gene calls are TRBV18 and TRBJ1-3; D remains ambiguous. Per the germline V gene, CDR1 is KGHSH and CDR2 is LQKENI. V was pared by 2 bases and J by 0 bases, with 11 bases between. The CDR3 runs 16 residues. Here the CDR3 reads CASSPVEISSGNTIYF. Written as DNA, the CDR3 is TGTGCCAGCTCACCAGTTGAGATCTCCTCTGGAAACACCATATATTTT.

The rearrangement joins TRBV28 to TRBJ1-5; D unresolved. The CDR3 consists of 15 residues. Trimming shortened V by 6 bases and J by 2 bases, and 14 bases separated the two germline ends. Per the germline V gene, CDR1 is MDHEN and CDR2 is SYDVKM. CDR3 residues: CASRGQDEGNQPQHF. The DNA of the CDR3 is TGTGCCAGCAGGGGTCAAGACGAGGGCAATCAGCCCCAGCATTTT.

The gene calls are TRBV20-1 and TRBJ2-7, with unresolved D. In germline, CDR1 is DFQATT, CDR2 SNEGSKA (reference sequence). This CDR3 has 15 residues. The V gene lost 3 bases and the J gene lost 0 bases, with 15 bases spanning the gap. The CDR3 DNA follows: TGCAGTGCTAGTGGGAACGCGGTGAGCTCCTACGAGCAGTACTTC. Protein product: CSASGNAVSSYEQYF.

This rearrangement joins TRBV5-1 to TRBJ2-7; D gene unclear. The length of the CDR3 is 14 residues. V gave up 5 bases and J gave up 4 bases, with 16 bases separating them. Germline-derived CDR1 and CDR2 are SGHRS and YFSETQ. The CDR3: CASSLSSPVYEQYF. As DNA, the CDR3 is TGCGCCAGCAGTCTCTCCAGTCCCGTTTACGAGCAGTACTTC.

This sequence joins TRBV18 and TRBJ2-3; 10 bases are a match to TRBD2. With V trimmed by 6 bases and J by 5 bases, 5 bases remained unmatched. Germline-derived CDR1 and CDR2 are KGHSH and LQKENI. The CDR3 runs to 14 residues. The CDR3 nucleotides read TGTGCCAGCTCGGAGCGGGAGGGCCGAGATACGCAGTATTTT. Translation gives CASSEREGRDTQYF.

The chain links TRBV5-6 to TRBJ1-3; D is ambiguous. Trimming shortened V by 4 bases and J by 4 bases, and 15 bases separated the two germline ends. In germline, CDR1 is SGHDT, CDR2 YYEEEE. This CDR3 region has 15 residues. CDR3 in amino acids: CASSPRWGAGNTIYF. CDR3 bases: TGTGCCAGCAGCCCCCGATGGGGAGCGGGAAACACCATATATTTT.

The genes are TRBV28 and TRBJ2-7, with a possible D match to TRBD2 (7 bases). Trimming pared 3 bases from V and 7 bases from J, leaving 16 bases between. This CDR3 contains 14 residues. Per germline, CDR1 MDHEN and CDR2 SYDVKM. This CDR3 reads CASSFGGAVREQYF. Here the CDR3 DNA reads TGTGCCAGCAGTTTTGGGGGGGCGGTGAGGGAGCAGTACTTC.

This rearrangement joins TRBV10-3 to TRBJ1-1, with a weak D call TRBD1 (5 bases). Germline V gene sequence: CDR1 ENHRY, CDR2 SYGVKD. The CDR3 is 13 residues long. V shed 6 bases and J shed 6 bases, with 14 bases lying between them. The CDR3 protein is CAISGLGGAEAFF. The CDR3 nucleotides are TGTGCCATCAGCGGGCTCGGGGGGGCTGAAGCTTTCTTT.

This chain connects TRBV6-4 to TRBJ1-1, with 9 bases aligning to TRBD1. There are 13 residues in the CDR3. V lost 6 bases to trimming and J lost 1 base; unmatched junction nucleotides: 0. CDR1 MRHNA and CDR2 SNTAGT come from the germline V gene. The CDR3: CASRDRGNTEAFF. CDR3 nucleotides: TGTGCCAGCAGGGACAGGGGGAACACTGAAGCTTTCTTT.

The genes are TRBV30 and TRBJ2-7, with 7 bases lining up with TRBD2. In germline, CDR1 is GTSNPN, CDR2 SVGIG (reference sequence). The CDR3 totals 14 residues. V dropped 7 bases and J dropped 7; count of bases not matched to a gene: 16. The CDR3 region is CAFVRWGRAGEQYF. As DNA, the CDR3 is TGTGCCTTCGTCAGGTGGGGGAGGGCCGGGGAGCAGTACTTC. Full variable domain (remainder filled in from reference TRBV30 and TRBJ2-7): SQTIHQWPATLVQPVGSPLSLECTVEGTSNPNLYWYRQAAGRGLQLLFYSVGIGQISSEVPQNLSASRPQDRQFILSSKKLLLSDSGFYLCAFVRWGRAGEQYFGPGTRLTVT.

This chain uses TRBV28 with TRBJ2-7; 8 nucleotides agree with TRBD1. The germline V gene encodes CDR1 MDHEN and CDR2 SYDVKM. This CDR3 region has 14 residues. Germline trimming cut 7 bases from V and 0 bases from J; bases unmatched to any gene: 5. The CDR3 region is CASNNRGSSYEQYF. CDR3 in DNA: TGTGCCAGCAACAACAGGGGGAGCTCCTACGAGCAGTACTTC.

CDR3 amino acids: CASSFAIDNEQFF. In DNA, the CDR3 is TGTGCCAGCAGCTTTGCAATAGACAATGAGCAGTTCTTC. J is TRBJ2-1 and V is TRBV12-1; TRBD2, as called in the table, went unchecked against the DNA. TRBV12-1 is termed a pseudogene. The CDR3 runs to 13 residues.

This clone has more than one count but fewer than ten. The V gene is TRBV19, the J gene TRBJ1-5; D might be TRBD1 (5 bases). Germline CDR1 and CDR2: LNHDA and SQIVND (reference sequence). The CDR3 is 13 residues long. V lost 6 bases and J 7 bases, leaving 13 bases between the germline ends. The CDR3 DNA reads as TGTGCCAGTAGCCAACAGGTACGGCAGCCCCAGCATTTT. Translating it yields CASSQQVRQPQHF.

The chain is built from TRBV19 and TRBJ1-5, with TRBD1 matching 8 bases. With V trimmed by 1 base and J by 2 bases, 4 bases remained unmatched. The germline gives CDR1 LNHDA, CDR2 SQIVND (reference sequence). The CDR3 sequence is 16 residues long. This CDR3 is CASSIAQGAGNQPQHF. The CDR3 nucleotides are TGTGCCAGTAGTATAGCCCAGGGGGCTGGCAATCAGCCCCAGCATTTT.

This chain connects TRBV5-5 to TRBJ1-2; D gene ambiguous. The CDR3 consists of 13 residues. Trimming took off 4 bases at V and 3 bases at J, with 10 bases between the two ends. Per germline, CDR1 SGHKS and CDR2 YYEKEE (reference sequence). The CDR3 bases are TGTGCCAGCAGCCTAGGCCAGCACTATGGCTACACCTTC. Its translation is CASSLGQHYGYTF.

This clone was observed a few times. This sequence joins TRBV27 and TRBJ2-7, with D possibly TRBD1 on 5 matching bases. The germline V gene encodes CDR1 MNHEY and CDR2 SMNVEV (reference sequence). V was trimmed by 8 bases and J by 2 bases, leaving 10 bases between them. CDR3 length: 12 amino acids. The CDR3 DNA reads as TGTGCCAGCTGGGGCGGAACCTACGAGCAGTACTTC. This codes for CASWGGTYEQYF.

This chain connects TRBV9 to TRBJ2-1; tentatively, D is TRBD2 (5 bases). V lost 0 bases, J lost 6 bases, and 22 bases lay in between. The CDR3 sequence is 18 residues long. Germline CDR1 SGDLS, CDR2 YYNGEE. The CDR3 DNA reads TGTGCCAGCAGCGTAGACCCCACTAGGAGCTTGACGGGCAATGAGCAGTTCTTC. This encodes CASSVDPTRSLTGNEQFF.

CDR3 sequence (DNA): TGTGCCAGCTCACTGACAGGGCCAACGAATTCACCCCTCCACTTT. As protein: CASSLTGPTNSPLHF. This chain connects TRBV18 to TRBJ1-6; 7 nucleotides agree with TRBD1. The CDR3 has 15 amino acids. Germline CDR1 and CDR2: KGHSH and LQKENI. With V trimmed by 4 bases and J by 7 bases, 7 bases remained unmatched.

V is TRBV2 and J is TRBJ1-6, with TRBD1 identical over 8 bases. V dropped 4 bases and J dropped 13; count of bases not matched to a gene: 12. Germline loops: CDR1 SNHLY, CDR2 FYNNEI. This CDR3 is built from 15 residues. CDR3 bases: TGTGCCAGCAGTGTCGTCGGGACAGGCGGGTCCCCCCTCCACTTT. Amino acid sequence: CASSVVGTGGSPLHF. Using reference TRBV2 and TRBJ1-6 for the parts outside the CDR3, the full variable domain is EPEVTQTPSHQVTQMGQEVILRCVPISNHLYFYWYRQILGQKVEFLVSFYNNEISEKSEIFDDQFSVERPDGSNFTLKIRSTKLEDSAMYFCASSVVGTGGSPLHFGNGTRLTVT.

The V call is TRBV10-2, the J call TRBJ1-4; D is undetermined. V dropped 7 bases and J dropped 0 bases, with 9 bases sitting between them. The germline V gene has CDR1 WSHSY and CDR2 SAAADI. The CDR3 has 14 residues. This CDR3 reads CASTGESTNEKLFF. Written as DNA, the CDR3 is TGCGCCAGCACGGGAGAGTCAACTAATGAAAAACTGTTTTTT.

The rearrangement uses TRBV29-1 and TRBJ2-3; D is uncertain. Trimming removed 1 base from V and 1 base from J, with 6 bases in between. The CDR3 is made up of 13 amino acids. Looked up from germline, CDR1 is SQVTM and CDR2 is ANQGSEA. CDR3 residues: CSVEVPGTDTQYF. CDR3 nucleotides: TGCAGCGTTGAAGTCCCAGGCACAGATACGCAGTATTTT.

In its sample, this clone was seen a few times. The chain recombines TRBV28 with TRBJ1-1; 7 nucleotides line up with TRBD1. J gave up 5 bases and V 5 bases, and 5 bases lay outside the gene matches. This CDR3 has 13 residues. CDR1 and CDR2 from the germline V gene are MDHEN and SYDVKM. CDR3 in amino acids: CASSLGTVTEAFF. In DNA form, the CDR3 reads TGTGCCAGCAGTCTAGGGACAGTGACTGAAGCTTTCTTT.

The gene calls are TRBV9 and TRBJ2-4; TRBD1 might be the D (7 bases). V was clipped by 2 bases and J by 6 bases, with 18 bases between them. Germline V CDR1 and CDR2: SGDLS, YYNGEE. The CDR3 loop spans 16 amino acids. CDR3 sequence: CASSVRPGGTGNIQYF. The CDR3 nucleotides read TGTGCCAGCAGCGTCCGACCAGGGGGGACGGGAAACATTCAGTACTTC.

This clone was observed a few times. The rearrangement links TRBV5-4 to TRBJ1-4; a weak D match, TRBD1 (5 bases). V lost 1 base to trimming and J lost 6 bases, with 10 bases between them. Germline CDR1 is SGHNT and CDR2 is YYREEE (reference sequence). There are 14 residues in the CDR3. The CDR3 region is CASSLMVGDEKLFF. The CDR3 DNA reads TGTGCCAGCAGCTTGATGGTAGGGGATGAAAAACTGTTTTTT.